This record concerns one TCR beta chain sequence. The germline CDR1 and CDR2 sequences are LNHDA and SQIVND (reference sequence). Unmatched junction bases numbered 13, after V lost 3 bases and J lost 3 bases. This CDR3 is 17 amino acids long. Generated by immunoSEQ multiplex PCR, the TCRdb table keeps only in-frame clones and is missing some. The sample records 2,500,000 or so clones, 90% to 95% being singletons. Memory CD4+ cells were the fraction left after CD45RA+ naive selection. The data stem from a study of shared clonotypes between healthy human individuals. The chain joins TRBV19 to TRBJ2-5; 7 positions agree with TRBD2. The TCR was taken from a man aged 18 to 30 in good health. Sequenced input: naive CD4+ T cells sorted from blood. Described subset: CD45RA+ positively selected. The CDR3 DNA follows: TGTGCCAGTAGTATTGGTGGGAGGGCCCTGCAGAAAGAGACCCAGTACTTC. Translation: CASSIGGRALQKETQYF.